Listed below are T cell receptor beta chains from one sample, sequenced in a study of blood T cell repertoires in COVID-19. TCRdb keeps only in-frame clones here, not all; method: immunoSEQ multiplex PCR. Of more than 90,000 clones in the sample, around nine tenths were seen once. Sequenced sample: peripheral blood. These receptors were collected from a man aged 40-55 years with acute or convalescent COVID-19. Both conserved end residues are part of each CDR3. Each record gives: V gene, clone size, D gene, J gene, CDR3 DNA, CDR3 protein. A D gene is named only where the DNA matches it firmly. Size values are once, few and many counts, or a class for expanded clones, and some rows have none.

>TRBV5-1|once|-|TRBJ1-6
TGCGCCAGCAGCTTGAGGACTGGCTATGATTCACCCCTCCACTTT
CASSLRTGYDSPLHF
>TRBV19|few|-|TRBJ1-5
TGTGCCAGTAGTATAGACAGTGACAAGTATCAGCCCCAGCATTTT
CASSIDSDKYQPQHF
>TRBV27|-|-|TRBJ1-4
TGTGCCAGCAGTTCGTCGACGGCAAGAGGTGAAAAACTGTTTTTT
CASSSSTARGEKLFF
>TRBV7-2|once|-|TRBJ2-5
TGTGCCAGCAGCTTAGTTGCGGAGGCGAGGCTGGAGACCCAGTACTTC
CASSLVAEARLETQYF
>TRBV6-1|-|-|TRBJ1-2
TGTGCCAGCAGTGAAGCAGGAGGACGAACCCTCTATGGCTACACCTTC
CASSEAGGRTLYGYTF
>TRBV4-1|-|-|TRBJ1-4
TGCGCCAGCAGCCAAGACCCCGGGAGGGGTAATGAAAAACTGTTTTTT
CASSQDPGRGNEKLFF
>TRBV6-5|-|-|TRBJ1-2
TGTGCCAGCAGGCGGAAAGAGGCTGATGGCTACACCTTC
CASRRKEADGYTF
>TRBV3-1/TRBV3-2|-|-|TRBJ1-5
TGTGCCAGCAGCCAACTAGGGGCGAATCAGCCCCAGCATTTT
CASSQLGANQPQHF
>TRBV5-1|few|TRBD1|TRBJ1-3
TGCGCCAGCAGCCCGGACAGGCATAGCTCTGGAAACACCATATATTTT
CASSPDRHSSGNTIYF
>TRBV21-1|-|-|TRBJ2-4
TGTGCCAGCAACCCGGGACTAGCGGGGTCAATAGCCAAAAACATTCAGTACTTC
CASNPGLAGSIAKNIQYF
>TRBV28|-|-|TRBJ1-2
TGTGCCAGCCGGTCGTCCCTTGGCTACACCTTC
CASRSSLGYTF
>TRBV7-3|-|TRBD1|TRBJ2-5
TGTGCCAGCAGCTTAAATGGACAGGCCTCGGAGACCCAGTACTTC
CASSLNGQASETQYF
>TRBV7-2|-|-|TRBJ1-1
TGTGCCAGCAGCCCCCGGACCCAGGGCACTGAAGCTTTCTTT
CASSPRTQGTEAFF
>TRBV4-1|-|-|TRBJ2-1
TGCGCCAGCAGCCAAGAACTCTTTGGCTCCTACAATGAGCAGTTCTTC
CASSQELFGSYNEQFF
>TRBV19|once|TRBD1|TRBJ1-5
TGTGCCAGTAGTATAGCGGCAGGGGGCTACCGAAATCAGCCCCAGCATTTT
CASSIAAGGYRNQPQHF
>TRBV4-1|-|-|TRBJ2-3
TGCGCCAGCAGCCATCAAGCGAGTGGCACAGATACGCAGTATTTT
CASSHQASGTDTQYF
>TRBV19|-|TRBD2|TRBJ2-1
TGTGCCAGTAGTATGGGGGGGGTCAATGAGCAGTTCTTC
CASSMGGVNEQFF
>TRBV11-2|-|-|TRBJ1-2
TGTGCCAGCAGCTTAGGTCTGAGGAAGGGGTATGGCTACACCTTC
CASSLGLRKGYGYTF
>TRBV9|-|TRBD1|TRBJ2-6
TGTGCCAGCAGCGAGGACAGGGCCCCCTCTGGGGCCAACGTCCTGACTTTC
CASSEDRAPSGANVLTF
>TRBV6-6|-|-|TRBJ1-3
TGTGCCAGCAGTCGATCAGGGGCCGGAAACACCATATATTTT
CASSRSGAGNTIYF
>TRBV18|-|TRBD1|TRBJ1-2
TGTGCCAGCTCACTACGACAGGGCAGCGCCTATGGCTACACCTTC
CASSLRQGSAYGYTF
>TRBV30|few|-|TRBJ1-1
TGTGCCTGGAGTGAAGACGGGGGCACTGAAGCTTTCTTT
CAWSEDGGTEAFF
>TRBV24-1|-|-|TRBJ2-2
TGTGCCACCAGTAATGAACACATCGGGGAGCTGTTTTTT
CATSNEHIGELFF
>TRBV3-1/TRBV3-2|-|-|TRBJ1-2
TGTGCCAGCAGCCAAGGGTCCCAGGGCTATGGCTACACCTTC
CASSQGSQGYGYTF
>TRBV10-1|-|TRBD2|TRBJ2-2
TGCGCCAATTCAACCGGGACTAGCGGGAGGGGTACCGGGGAGCTGTTTTTT
CANSTGTSGRGTGELFF
>TRBV5-1|-|-|TRBJ2-5
TGCGCCAGCAGCTTGGGGACAGCTCAAGAGACCCAGTACTTC
CASSLGTAQETQYF
>TRBV30|-|TRBD2|TRBJ2-1
TGTGCCTGGAGGGAACCTCTACTAGCGGGAGGAGCGAATGAGCAGTTCTTC
CAWREPLLAGGANEQFF
>TRBV15|-|-|TRBJ1-4
TGTGCCACCAGCAGAGACGTACGCAAAAGGGGCCTCAATGAAAAACTGTTTTTT
CATSRDVRKRGLNEKLFF
>TRBV27|-|TRBD1|TRBJ2-3
TGTGCCAGCAGTTTAACAGGGGCTTTCACAGATACGCAGTATTTT
CASSLTGAFTDTQYF
>TRBV7-3|-|-|TRBJ1-1
TGTGCCAGCAGCTTACAGGGGCACACTGAAGCTTTCTTT
CASSLQGHTEAFF
>TRBV9|few|-|TRBJ1-1
TGTGCCAGCAGCGTAGAAAGGGGAGGCACTGAAGCTTTCTTT
CASSVERGGTEAFF
>TRBV12-5|once|-|TRBJ2-1
TGTGCTAGTGGTTTGGTACTCTTTGGGCGGGGCCGAACCACCTACAATGAGCAGTTCTTC
CASGLVLFGRGRTTYNEQFF
>TRBV18|-|TRBD1|TRBJ1-4
TGTGCCAGCTCACCTCCGGGACAGGGGTATGAAAAACTGTTTTTT
CASSPPGQGYEKLFF
>TRBV29-1|-|-|TRBJ1-2
TGCAGCGTTCTTCGGTCAGGGGCGGGCTATGGCTACACCTTC
CSVLRSGAGYGYTF
>TRBV7-9|once|-|TRBJ1-2
TGTGCCAGCAGCCCGGGACACCAGGTGGACTATGGCTACACCTTC
CASSPGHQVDYGYTF